One and the same sample provided the 22 T cell receptor beta chains below, sequenced in a study of control samples from healthy donors and cancer patients. Some clones are missing from TCRdb's copy, which holds only in-frame ones; the method was immunoSEQ multiplex PCR. The data show tens of thousands of clones, approximately 78% seen once. Sequenced material: blood. The receptor set was obtained from an older woman in good health.

The chain uses TRBV18 and TRBJ1-1; tentative D call: TRBD1 (6 bases). The CDR3 has 15 amino acids. The germline gives CDR1 KGHSH, CDR2 LQKENI. The germline V and J ends were trimmed by 3 bases and 0 bases, with 11 bases remaining between them. CDR3 residues: CASSPTDRMNTEAFF. The DNA for the CDR3 is TGTGCCAGCTCACCGACAGACAGGATGAACACTGAAGCTTTCTTT.

The V gene is TRBV19, the J gene TRBJ2-1; 10 bases match TRBD1. Per germline, CDR1 LNHDA and CDR2 SQIVND (reference sequence). The J segment lost 2 bases and the V segment lost 4 bases, leaving 5 bases of the junction unmatched. The CDR3 covers 16 residues. CDR3 coding DNA: TGTGCCAGTAGTACCCGACAGGGGGCTACCTACAATGAGCAGTTCTTC. Translation: CASSTRQGATYNEQFF.

This sequence joins TRBV12-2 and TRBJ1-6; the table's D call, TRBD1, has no DNA check behind it. TRBV12-2 is noted as a pseudogene. This CDR3 spans 18 amino acids. The CDR3 here is CASRRQAYRGREGSPLHF. DNA of the CDR3: TGTGCAAGTCGCCGTCAAGCATACAGGGGGCGCGAGGGTTCACCCCTCCACTTT.

This chain joins TRBV11-2 and TRBJ2-5; D ambiguous. Germline V gene data show CDR1 as SGHAT and CDR2 as FQNNGV. CDR3 size: 15 residues. V lost 6 bases and J lost 0, with 14 bases in between. The CDR3 loop is CASSRQQSDQETQYF. The DNA of the CDR3 is TGTGCCAGCAGTCGTCAACAGAGCGACCAAGAGACCCAGTACTTC.

The chain joins TRBV5-1 to TRBJ1-1, with no clear D. The V gene lost 0 bases and the J gene lost 0 bases, with 3 bases spanning the gap. Germline loops: CDR1 SGHRS, CDR2 YFSETQ. CDR3 length: 13 residues. CDR3 nucleotide sequence: TGCGCCAGCAGCTTGGTTATGAACACTGAAGCTTTCTTT. The encoded protein is CASSLVMNTEAFF.

The CDR3 DNA sequence: TGTGCCAGTAGTATAGGGACAGGGTGGTCAGAGACCCAGTACTTC. Amino acids: CASSIGTGWSETQYF. The rearrangement joins TRBV19 to TRBJ2-5, with 8 bases aligning to TRBD1. CDR1 and CDR2 (germline): LNHDA, SQIVND (reference sequence). The CDR3 is made up of 15 amino acids. Trimming at V came to 1 base and at J to 4 bases, leaving 5 bases not matched to a gene.

The gene calls are TRBV6-2 or TRBV6-3 and TRBJ2-4, with a weak D call TRBD1 (5 bases). This CDR3 is built from 11 residues. In germline, CDR1 is MNHEY, CDR2 SVGEGT. V was cut by 5 bases and J by 13 bases, with 12 bases left in between. This CDR3 is CASSPGYWQYF. Written as DNA, the CDR3 is TGTGCCAGCAGTCCAGGGTATTGGCAGTACTTC.

The chain uses TRBV18 and TRBJ2-6; D is unclear. The CDR3 spans 15 residues. V was trimmed by 3 bases and J by 2 bases, leaving 8 bases between them. The V gene's germline CDR1 is KGHSH and CDR2 LQKENI. CDR3 DNA sequence: TGTGCCAGCTCACCGGTCGGAGCTGGGGCCAACGTCCTGACTTTC. Amino acids: CASSPVGAGANVLTF.

Written as DNA, the CDR3 is TGTGCCAGCAGCTGGTCTGAGTCTTTGACAGATACGCAGTATTTT. It specifies CASSWSESLTDTQYF. The J gene is TRBJ2-3, the V gene TRBV11-2; no firm D call. The germline V gene encodes CDR1 SGHAT and CDR2 FQNNGV. Trimming shortened V by 4 bases and J by 3 bases, and 14 bases separated the two germline ends. The CDR3 sequence is 15 residues long.

This clone was seen only a few times. This rearrangement joins TRBV27 to TRBJ2-5, with TRBD1 matching over 9 bases. Germline CDR1 MNHEY, CDR2 SMNVEV (reference sequence). Trimming took 4 bases from V and 1 from J; bases not matched to a gene: 7. CDR3 length: 16 residues. The CDR3 protein is CASSSYLGQGQETQYF. CDR3 sequence (DNA): TGTGCCAGCAGTTCTTACCTGGGACAGGGCCAAGAGACCCAGTACTTC.

This clone was seen just once. The genes are TRBV7-9 and TRBJ2-5; 8 nucleotides line up with TRBD2. The CDR3 length is 19 residues. Germline CDR1 reads SEHNR; CDR2 reads FQNEAQ (reference sequence). Unmatched junction bases numbered 15, after V lost 2 bases and J lost 1 base. The CDR3 here is CASSLSSGRRLRVQETQYF. The CDR3 nucleotides are TGTGCCAGCAGCTTATCCAGCGGGAGACGTCTTCGGGTCCAAGAGACCCAGTACTTC.

The chain joins TRBV5-5 to TRBJ2-1, with 7 bases that match TRBD1. The germline V gene has CDR1 SGHKS and CDR2 YYEKEE (reference sequence). CDR3 size: 14 residues. V gave up 2 bases and J gave up 6 bases; unmatched junction bases: 5. The chain's CDR3 is CASSFPGTVNEQFF. CDR3 sequence (DNA): TGTGCCAGCAGCTTTCCCGGGACAGTCAATGAGCAGTTCTTC.

V gene TRBV9 combines with J gene TRBJ2-3; D possibly corresponds to TRBD2 (6 bases). There are 15 residues in the CDR3. Germline V lookup: CDR1 SGDLS, CDR2 YYNGEE. Trimming removed 0 bases from V and 2 bases from J, with 10 bases in between. The CDR3 spells CASSVGSGPTDTQYF. For the CDR3, the DNA is TGTGCCAGCAGCGTAGGAAGCGGGCCCACAGATACGCAGTATTTT.

The chain couples TRBV7-2 to TRBJ2-1; 7 positions match TRBD1. The germline gives CDR1 SGHTA, CDR2 FQGNSA. The CDR3 totals 16 residues. The trim removed 2 bases at V and 3 bases at J, leaving 7 bases unmatched. The CDR3 loop is CASSLIGTEFYNEQFF. In nucleotides, the CDR3 is TGTGCCAGCAGCTTAATCGGGACAGAATTCTACAATGAGCAGTTCTTC. Full variable domain (outside the CDR3, taken from reference TRBV7-2 and TRBJ2-1): GAGVSQSPSNKVTEKGKDVELRCDPISGHTALYWYRQSLGQGLEFLIYFQGNSAPDKSGLPSDRFSAERTGGSVSTLTIQRTQQEDSAVYLCASSLIGTEFYNEQFFGPGTRLTVL.

The chain couples TRBV5-5 to TRBJ1-2; possible D gene TRBD1, 5 bases. V lost 2 bases and J lost 8, with 10 bases in between. From germline, CDR1 is SGHKS and CDR2 YYEKEE (reference sequence). CDR3 length: 12 amino acids. The CDR3 DNA reads TGTGCCAGCAGCTTAGAAGGGGTCGGCTACACCTTC. As protein: CASSLEGVGYTF. The full variable domain, rest sourced from reference TRBV5-5 and TRBJ1-2, is DAGVTQSPTHLIKTRGQQVTLRCSPISGHKSVSWYQQVLGQGPQFIFQYYEKEERGRGNFPDRFSARQFPNYSSELNVNALLLGDSALYLCASSLEGVGYTFGSGTRLTVV.

This clone came up once. This chain joins TRBV11-3 and TRBJ2-7; 12 bases are a match to TRBD1. There are 19 residues in the CDR3. Germline lookup yields CDR1 SGHNT and CDR2 YENEEA. The junction had 13 bases not matched to a gene; V was cut back by 2 bases and J by 2 bases. In nucleotides, the CDR3 is TGTGCCAGCAGCTTAAGGGGACAGGGGGCTTCATGGCGAACCTACGAGCAGTACTTC. It encodes CASSLRGQGASWRTYEQYF.

The J gene is TRBJ1-1, the V gene TRBV5-1; D is possibly TRBD1 (5 bases). The CDR3 runs to 13 residues. V shed 7 bases and J shed 4 bases, with 14 bases lying between them. In germline, CDR1 is SGHRS, CDR2 YFSETQ. The CDR3 is CASAYGGSTEAFF. CDR3 sequence (DNA): TGCGCCAGCGCTTACGGGGGGAGCACTGAAGCTTTCTTT.

V gene TRBV6-5 combines with J gene TRBJ1-6; no clear D. Germline values: CDR1 MNHEY, CDR2 SVGAGI. Deletions cut 2 bases from V and 13 bases from J, with 9 bases between. The CDR3 contains 12 residues. The CDR3 coding sequence is TGTGCCAGCAGTTACCTAGGAAACCCCCTCCACTTT. Its translation: CASSYLGNPLHF.

The chain joins TRBV19 to TRBJ1-5; D gene ambiguous. This CDR3 spans 16 amino acids. V was cut by 5 bases and J by 2 bases, with 16 bases left in between. Germline lookup yields CDR1 LNHDA and CDR2 SQIVND (reference sequence). The CDR3 spells CASSPSEDRGNQPQHF. DNA for the CDR3: TGTGCCAGTAGTCCCTCAGAGGATCGGGGCAATCAGCCCCAGCATTTT.

This clone occurred once. The chain uses TRBV7-9 and TRBJ2-7; no definite D call. This CDR3 contains 13 residues. Germline assignment: CDR1 SEHNR and CDR2 FQNEAQ (reference sequence). Trimming removed 4 bases at V and 3 bases at J, with 10 bases between. CDR3 residues: CASSSPPRYEQYF. In DNA, the CDR3 is TGTGCCAGCAGCTCTCCCCCCCGCTACGAGCAGTACTTC.

The chain recombines TRBV29-1 with TRBJ2-2; D not certain. The ends were cut back, 4 bases at V and 6 bases at J, with 6 bases in the middle. Per germline, CDR1 SQVTM and CDR2 ANQGSEA. The CDR3 spans 11 residues. The CDR3: CSVGGAGELFF. CDR3 bases: TGCAGCGTTGGTGGGGCCGGGGAGCTGTTTTTT.

The CDR3 DNA sequence: TGTGCCAGTAGTCTCCCCGGGACAGGGTCCCACGAGCAGTACTTC. This translates into CASSLPGTGSHEQYF. V and J are TRBV19 and TRBJ2-7; 9 bases align to TRBD1. The CDR3 contains 15 residues. Trimming at V came to 5 bases and at J to 5 bases, leaving 10 bases not matched to a gene. CDR1 is LNHDA, CDR2 SQIVND, per germline (reference sequence).